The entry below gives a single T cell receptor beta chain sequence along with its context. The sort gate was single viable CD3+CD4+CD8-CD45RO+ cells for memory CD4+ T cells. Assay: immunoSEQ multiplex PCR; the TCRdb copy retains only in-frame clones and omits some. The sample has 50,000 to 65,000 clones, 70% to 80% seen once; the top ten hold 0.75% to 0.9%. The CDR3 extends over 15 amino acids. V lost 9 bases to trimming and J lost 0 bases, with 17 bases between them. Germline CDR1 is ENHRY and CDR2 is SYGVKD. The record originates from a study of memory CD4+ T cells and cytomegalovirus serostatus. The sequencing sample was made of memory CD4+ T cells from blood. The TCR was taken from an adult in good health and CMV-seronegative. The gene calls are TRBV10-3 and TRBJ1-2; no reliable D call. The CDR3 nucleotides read TGTGCCATTACATCCGCGGCCGCAACTAACTATGGCTACACCTTC. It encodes CAITSAAATNYGYTF.